One sample yielded the 25 T cell receptor beta chains listed below, sequenced in a study of T cells in Graves' hyperthyroidism and ophthalmopathy. The investigators amplified TCR beta CDR3 regions from RNA transcripts. Using the HTBI primer set, a first-round RT-PCR was run on the TCR CDR3. TCRdb used MiXCR to reprocess the multiplex PCR reads, holding one entry per CDR3 protein. The profile shows some 600,000 distinct CDR3 sequences, over 11% of them singletons. Material: blood. The source of these receptors is a woman in her thirties with Graves' hyperthyroidism that later progressed to Graves' ophthalmopathy.

In this sample, this clonotype turned up a few times. At one end, the junction sequence differs from germline, possibly due to a read error. The V gene is TRBV6-1, the J gene TRBJ1-5; the match to TRBD1 covers 8 bases. This CDR3 contains 14 residues. CDR1 is MNHNS and CDR2 is SASEGT in the germline V gene. In DNA, the CDR3 is TGTTCCAGCAGTGAGGACAGGGAGGATCAGCCCCAGCATTTT. Its translation is CSSSEDREDQPQHF.

The chain recombines TRBV4-3 with TRBJ2-1; 7 positions agree with TRBD2. CDR1 is LGHNA, CDR2 YSLEER, per germline. The junction had 8 bases not matched to a gene; V was cut back by 2 bases and J by 4 bases. The CDR3 extends over 16 amino acids. CDR3 residues: CASSQNSGNGYNEQFF. The CDR3 DNA reads as TGCGCCAGCAGCCAAAACAGCGGGAACGGGTACAATGAGCAGTTCTTC.

The chain employs TRBV11-2 and TRBJ2-7; TRBD1 aligns across 7 bases. CDR3 size: 13 residues. Germline assignment: CDR1 SGHAT and CDR2 FQNNGV. Germline trimming cut 4 bases from V and 7 bases from J; bases unmatched to any gene: 7. The CDR3 DNA reads TGTGCCAGCAGCTCAAAGGGGGCTCAAGAGCAGTACTTC. Its protein product is CASSSKGAQEQYF. The full variable domain, in which reference TRBV11-2 and TRBJ2-7 provide the parts outside the CDR3, is EAGVAQSPRYKIIEKRQSVAFWCNPISGHATLYWYQQILGQGPKLLIQFQNNGVVDDSQLPKDRFSAERLKGVDSTLKIQPAKLEDSAVYLCASSSKGAQEQYFGPGTRLTVT.

This clonotype was detected many times. V is TRBV4-1 and J is TRBJ1-1, with 8 positions matching TRBD1. Germline CDR1 and CDR2: MGHRA and YSYEKL. The CDR3 runs 14 residues. With V trimmed by 1 base and J by 6 bases, 4 bases remained unmatched. CDR3 nucleotides: TGCGCCAGCAGCCAAGGGACAGGGATGGCTGAAGCTTTCTTT. Residues: CASSQGTGMAEAFF.

This clonotype was seen at least ten times. The chain has TRBV10-3 and TRBJ2-7; the match to TRBD2 covers 10 bases. CDR1 and CDR2 (germline): ENHRY, SYGVKD. This CDR3 region has 15 residues. Trimming at V came to 6 bases and at J to 6 bases, leaving 11 bases not matched to a gene. The CDR3 loop is CAISPFLAGAGEQYF. CDR3 in DNA: TGTGCCATCAGCCCTTTTCTAGCGGGAGCCGGCGAGCAGTACTTC.

The chain carries TRBV7-3 and TRBJ2-5; D possibly corresponds to TRBD1 (5 bases). The CDR3 spans 16 residues. V was clipped by 4 bases and J by 0 bases, with 15 bases between them. The V gene's germline CDR1 is SGHTA and CDR2 FQGTGA. The CDR3 coding sequence is TGTGCCAGCAGCTCACCACCAGGGTCGTACCAAGAGACCCAGTACTTC. It codes for CASSSPPGSYQETQYF.

At least ten counts were recorded for this clonotype. The chain employs TRBV12-3 or TRBV12-4 and TRBJ2-3, with 11 bases identical to TRBD2. CDR3 length: 16 amino acids. V lost 10 bases, J lost 6 bases, and 15 bases stayed unmatched. CDR3: CATAYLTSGSWDTQYF. Here the CDR3 DNA reads TGTGCCACCGCGTACCTTACTAGCGGGAGTTGGGATACGCAGTATTTT.

This clonotype was found many times. J is TRBJ2-2 and V is TRBV20-1; D is ambiguous. The CDR3 runs 15 residues. Germline CDR1 and CDR2: DFQATT and SNEGSKA (reference sequence). Trimming pared 5 bases from V and 0 bases from J, leaving 13 bases between. The CDR3 loop reads CSASPGTANTGELFF. The CDR3 DNA is TGCAGTGCTTCACCGGGCACCGCGAACACCGGGGAGCTGTTTTTT.

The chain recombines TRBV11-1 with TRBJ1-1, with unresolved D. Germline V gene sequence: CDR1 SGHAT, CDR2 FQDESV (reference sequence). The CDR3 is made up of 13 amino acids. The V end lost 4 bases, the J end lost 1 base, and 7 bases lay between the germline ends. CDR3 region: CASSSYTNTEAFF. In DNA form, the CDR3 reads TGTGCCAGCAGCTCGTATACGAACACTGAAGCTTTCTTT.

This clonotype was seen at least ten times. This chain links TRBV10-3 with TRBJ2-3, with 9 bases that match TRBD1. CDR3 size: 16 residues. Germline CDR1 reads ENHRY; CDR2 reads SYGVKD. V shed 6 bases, J shed 2 bases, and the junction held 9 bases outside the gene matches. CDR3 DNA: TGTGCCATCAGCGACACAGGGGGCGGTTCCACAGATACGCAGTATTTT. Residues: CAISDTGGGSTDTQYF.

Only a few counts were recorded for this clonotype. Just one base apart from a much larger clone, this may be a read error. The chain joins TRBV6-1 to TRBJ2-3; TRBD2 aligns across 7 bases. After removal of 6 bases from V and 4 bases from J, the junction contained 7 bases not matched to a gene. The CDR3 is 14 residues long. CDR1 and CDR2 (germline): MNHNS, SASEGT. CDR3 residues: CASSLGLVADTQYF. The CDR3 nucleotides read TGTGCCAGCAGCTTAGGACTAGTGGCAGATACGCAGTATTTT.

This clonotype was picked up many times. The chain employs TRBV29-1 and TRBJ2-5, with 9 positions matching TRBD1. There are 13 residues in the CDR3. The trim removed 6 bases at V and 5 bases at J, leaving 7 bases unmatched. Germline CDR1 and CDR2: SQVTM and ANQGSEA. CDR3 bases: TGCAGCGTGTCCGGGACAGGGATTGAGACCCAGTACTTC. Its translation is CSVSGTGIETQYF.

This clonotype was counted a few times. A single base separates this from a much larger clone, so it may be a read error. The chain is built from TRBV28 and TRBJ1-1; D is undetermined. Trimming stripped 7 bases from V and 0 bases from J, with 9 bases between. The CDR3 has 13 residues. Germline-derived CDR1 and CDR2 are MDHEN and SYDVKM. The CDR3 reads CASNGSLNTEAFF. CDR3 bases: TGTGCCAGCAACGGAAGTTTGAACACTGAAGCTTTCTTT.

This clonotype was counted at least ten times. V and J are TRBV4-1 and TRBJ2-7; TRBD2 aligns across 9 bases. With 1 base clipped from V and 5 bases from J, the junction kept 15 bases outside the gene matches. The germline CDR1 and CDR2 sequences are MGHRA and YSYEKL. The CDR3 loop spans 18 amino acids. The CDR3 nucleotides are TGCGCCAGCAGCCAAGGACTAGCGGCCCCCGTTGGGGTTCACGAGCAGTACTTC. Its protein product is CASSQGLAAPVGVHEQYF.

This clonotype appeared many times. CDR3 bases: TGTGCCAGCAGTTACTCGCCTTTGGAGGCGCTGAGGGAGACCCAGTACTTC. It codes for CASSYSPLEALRETQYF. The chain is built from TRBV6-2 or TRBV6-3 and TRBJ2-5, with D possibly matching TRBD2 (5 bases). Trimming pared 0 bases from V and 5 bases from J, leaving 19 bases between. The CDR3 is 17 residues long. Germline CDR1 is MNHEY and CDR2 is SVGEGT.

This clonotype occurred many times. The rearrangement uses TRBV24-1 and TRBJ1-1; D not certain. Deletions cut 4 bases from V and 6 bases from J, with 20 bases between. This CDR3 has 16 residues. CDR1 is KGHDR and CDR2 is SFDVKD in the germline V gene. The CDR3 coding sequence is TGTGCCACCAGTGACACGGTGGAGGGTAAAAGTCCTGAAGCTTTCTTT. Translating it yields CATSDTVEGKSPEAFF.

This clonotype was counted ten times or more. This chain joins TRBV3-1 and TRBJ1-1, with D unresolved. CDR3 size: 13 residues. Trimming removed 1 base from V and 3 bases from J, with 6 bases in between. The germline V gene encodes CDR1 LGHDT and CDR2 YNNKEL (reference sequence). In nucleotides, the CDR3 is TGTGCCAGCAGCCAAGCCAGGCACACTGAAGCTTTCTTT. The encoded protein is CASSQARHTEAFF.

This clonotype was detected ten times or more. The rearrangement joins TRBV6-1 to TRBJ2-7; D is unresolved. CDR1 and CDR2 (germline): MNHNS, SASEGT. The germline V and J ends were trimmed by 6 bases and 3 bases, with 9 bases remaining between them. The CDR3 has 12 residues. This CDR3 reads CASRVSSYEQYF. DNA for the CDR3: TGTGCCAGCAGAGTCTCTAGCTACGAGCAGTACTTC.

The chain couples TRBV9 to TRBJ1-5; D possibly corresponds to TRBD1 (6 bases). Per the germline V gene, CDR1 is SGDLS and CDR2 is YYNGEE. The ends were cut back, 7 bases at V and 7 bases at J, with 15 bases in the middle. The CDR3 contains 13 residues. The CDR3 region has the DNA TGTGCCAGCGGCGGGGGCGGCGCCCAGCCCCAGCATTTT. It encodes CASGGGGAQPQHF.

Details on this clonotype: Its ends do not fully match the called genes, so a read error is possible. The chain's CDR3 is CASSGGPDTQYF. CDR3 nucleotide sequence: TGTGCCAGCAGTGGCGGCCCAGACACGCAGTATTTT. The chain recombines TRBV9 with TRBJ2-3; D remains unclear. Looked up from germline, CDR1 is SGDLS and CDR2 is YYNGEE. This CDR3 is 12 amino acids long.

The table lists this clonotype with many counts. This chain links TRBV7-9 with TRBJ2-5, with a possible D match to TRBD2 (6 bases). Germline CDR1 and CDR2: SEHNR and FQNEAQ (reference sequence). Deletions cut 1 base from V and 2 bases from J, with 11 bases between. CDR3 length: 15 amino acids. CDR3 in amino acids: CASSLGGTPQETQYF. For the CDR3, the DNA is TGTGCCAGCAGCTTAGGCGGGACGCCTCAAGAGACCCAGTACTTC.

This chain links TRBV6-5 with TRBJ2-5; tentatively, D is TRBD2 (6 bases). V dropped 2 bases and J dropped 5 bases, with 9 bases sitting between them. The CDR3 totals 13 residues. Germline CDR1 reads MNHEY; CDR2 reads SVGAGI. CDR3 sequence (DNA): TGTGCCAGCAGTTACGCGGGGTGGGAGACCCAGTACTTC. Translating it yields CASSYAGWETQYF.

This clonotype was observed at least ten times. The chain joins TRBV28 to TRBJ2-3, with TRBD2 matching over 9 bases. V lost 1 base to trimming and J lost 6 bases; unmatched junction nucleotides: 5. The length of the CDR3 is 15 residues. Germline CDR1 reads MDHEN; CDR2 reads SYDVKM. For the CDR3, the DNA is TGTGCCAGCAGTTTATTAGCGGGAGTCGCTGATACGCAGTATTTT. This gives the protein CASSLLAGVADTQYF.

This clonotype was recorded a few times. The chain combines TRBV9 with TRBJ2-7; 8 bases are shared with TRBD2. Germline V CDR1 and CDR2: SGDLS, YYNGEE. Germline trimming cut 6 bases from V and 1 base from J; bases unmatched to any gene: 15. This CDR3 region has 17 residues. CDR3 DNA sequence: TGTGCCAGCAACCGGGGGGGGGGGAGCGGGGAATCCTACGAGCAGTACTTC. Protein product: CASNRGGGSGESYEQYF.

The J gene is TRBJ2-5, the V gene TRBV6-2 or TRBV6-3, with 10 positions matching TRBD1. The germline CDR1 and CDR2 sequences are MNHEY and SVGEGT. The trim removed 1 base at V and 4 bases at J, leaving 9 bases unmatched. The CDR3 has 17 amino acids. The CDR3 sequence: CASSYWGWTGGGETQYF. The CDR3 region has the DNA TGTGCCAGCAGTTACTGGGGATGGACAGGGGGAGGAGAGACCCAGTACTTC.